This TCR beta chain originates from a study of CD8+CD57+ T cells in acquired aplastic anemia. Background on the study: Sorted CD4+ and CD8+ cell DNA averaged approximately 3.2 ug. The average read count for CD4+ cells in healthy donors was 10 million to 12 million. Study conclusions and caveats: The CD8+ Simpson's diversity of patients and controls was not significantly different. Patients and controls were found to share twenty-nine CD8+ CDR3 sequences.

Profiling that covered TCR beta VDJ and CDR3 relied on genomic DNA as its template. TCRdb redid the calling of the reads with MiXCR, one entry per CDR3 protein. Of roughly 420,000 distinct CDR3 sequences in the sample, under 80% are singletons; the top ten hold 4%. To note about this clonotype: Its specificity is unknown.

Germline V gene lookup returns CDR1 ENHRY and CDR2 SYGVKD. The CDR3 length is 11 residues. This receptor was taken from a human donor in good health, serving as a control. The sequencing input was sorted CD4+, CD8+, or CD8+CD57+ T cells (not recorded which) from PBMCs. The rearrangement links TRBV10-3 to TRBJ2-7, with a tentative D call TRBD2 (6 bases). For the CDR3, the DNA is TGTGCTATTAGAGCGGGTTACGAGCAGTACTTC. Protein sequence: CAIRAGYEQYF.